This T cell receptor beta chain appears in the sequencing data of a study of type 1 and type 2 diabetes patients. The PCR template was genomic DNA. Amplification of the beta chain CDR3 used 30 forward and 13 reverse multiplex primers. In TCRdb, the multiplex PCR reads were re-called with MiXCR into one record per CDR3 protein. Of about 290,000 distinct CDR3 sequences in the sample, around 50% were seen once. V was clipped by 5 bases and J by 3 bases; unmatched bases: 8. The CDR3 has 18 residues. The germline V gene encodes CDR1 SGHAT and CDR2 FQNNGV. The chain combines TRBV11-2 with TRBJ2-6; 12 nucleotides line up with TRBD2. The clonotype was recovered from a man younger than 30 with type 2 diabetes. Material: peripheral blood mononuclear cells (PBMCs). The CDR3 region is CASSLSLAGGYGANVLTF. In nucleotides, the CDR3 is TGTGCCAGCAGCCTCTCACTAGCGGGAGGATATGGGGCCAACGTCCTGACTTTC. The complete variable domain, with remaining parts taken from reference TRBV11-2 and TRBJ2-6, reads EAGVAQSPRYKIIEKRQSVAFWCNPISGHATLYWYQQILGQGPKLLIQFQNNGVVDDSQLPKDRFSAERLKGVDSTLKIQPAKLEDSAVYLCASSLSLAGGYGANVLTFGAGSRLTVL.